This entry describes one T cell receptor (beta chain). V was pared by 6 bases and J by 9 bases, with 18 bases between. Germline CDR1 MDHEN, CDR2 SYDVKM. The CDR3 loop spans 14 amino acids. TCRdb re-called the reads with MiXCR, one entry per CDR3 protein. The table lists some 65,000 distinct CDR3 sequences, 21% of them singletons. The data derive from a study of lung T cells in sarcoidosis with Löfgren's syndrome. This receptor was identified in a human donor with sarcoidosis (Löfgren's syndrome or another form), or a control subject (not recorded which). The specimen sequenced was CD4+ T cells from PBMCs. The chain couples TRBV28 to TRBJ1-5; maybe TRBD1 (5 bases). As DNA, the CDR3 is TGTGCCAGCAGCCGGACATACATTACCGGGCCCCAGCATTTT. It is translated as CASSRTYITGPQHF.